Each of the 28 T cell receptor beta chains below was sequenced from the same sample in a study of CD8 T cells in ankylosing spondylitis. TCRdb fed the 5' RACE reads into MiXCR, producing one record per CDR3 protein. The data show roughly 280,000 distinct CDR3 sequences, with around 18% seen just once and around 8% held by the top ten. The sequencing input was blood, either unsorted or a sorted T cell fraction (not recorded which). The receptors stem from a male donor with ankylosing spondylitis or in good health (not recorded which).

This clonotype was counted between two and nine times. The V call is TRBV20-1, the J call TRBJ2-4; unclear D gene. This CDR3 contains 16 residues. Trimming removed 3 bases at V and 1 base at J, with 16 bases between. Looked up from germline, CDR1 is DFQATT and CDR2 is SNEGSKA (reference sequence). The CDR3 coding sequence is TGCAGTGCTAGGGTGGCGGACGCCGGGGCCAAAAACATTCAGTACTTC. Protein product: CSARVADAGAKNIQYF.

In its sample, this clonotype was seen once. V gene TRBV9 combines with J gene TRBJ1-4; TRBD1 matches at 8 bases. The length of the CDR3 is 16 residues. CDR1 and CDR2 (germline): SGDLS, YYNGEE. After removal of 0 bases from V and 3 bases from J, the junction contained 4 bases not matched to a gene. Here the CDR3 reads CASSVGGQGANEKLFF. CDR3 bases: TGTGCCAGCAGCGTAGGAGGACAGGGAGCTAATGAAAAACTGTTTTTT.

This chain joins TRBV9 and TRBJ1-2; D unclear. The length of the CDR3 is 14 residues. The ends were cut back, 4 bases at V and 7 bases at J, with 17 bases in the middle. CDR1 and CDR2 (germline): SGDLS, YYNGEE. The CDR3 protein is CASSPGTDLAGYTF. The CDR3 coding sequence is TGTGCCAGCAGCCCTGGAACGGACCTGGCTGGCTACACCTTC.

This clonotype was counted ten times or more. The rearrangement links TRBV18 to TRBJ1-2, with D possibly being TRBD1 (5 bases). The CDR3 has 16 residues. Trimming took off 2 bases at V and 0 bases at J, with 13 bases between the two ends. Germline CDR1 reads KGHSH; CDR2 reads LQKENI. The DNA of the CDR3 is TGTGCCAGCTCACCAGGGACCGCCCGAGCTAACTATGGCTACACCTTC. It specifies CASSPGTARANYGYTF.

The rearrangement uses TRBV5-1 and TRBJ1-4; 7 nucleotides match TRBD1. The CDR3 contains 12 residues. Germline CDR1 reads SGHRS; CDR2 reads YFSETQ. Trimming at V came to 4 bases and at J to 13 bases, leaving 7 bases not matched to a gene. CDR3 residues: CASSLRQGPLFF. The CDR3 region has the DNA TGCGCCAGCAGCCTCCGACAGGGTCCACTGTTTTTT.

CDR3 DNA sequence: TGTGCCAGCTATATCACGCCCTCTGGAAACACCATATATTTT. As protein: CASYITPSGNTIYF. V and J are TRBV12-3 or TRBV12-4 and TRBJ1-3; D gene unclear. The CDR3 contains 14 residues. The germline V and J ends were trimmed by 8 bases and 0 bases, with 11 bases remaining between them.

This clonotype appeared many times. The gene calls are TRBV12-3 or TRBV12-4 and TRBJ2-2; D unresolved. The CDR3 extends over 13 amino acids. Trimming took off 6 bases at V and 1 base at J, with 6 bases between the two ends. The CDR3 DNA sequence: TGTGCCAGCAGCTTTAGGAACACCGGGGAGCTGTTTTTT. It translates to CASSFRNTGELFF.

The CDR3 DNA reads TGTGCCTCAAGGACTAGACTCCTGGGTGAGCAGTTCTTC. Translation: CASRTRLLGEQFF. The rearrangement joins TRBV30 to TRBJ2-1; TRBD2 matches 7 bases. The CDR3 is 13 residues long. The V and J ends lost 7 bases and 9 bases, in that order; junction bases with no gene match: 12. The germline V gene encodes CDR1 GTSNPN and CDR2 SVGIG (reference sequence).

The chain employs TRBV14 and TRBJ2-1, with D possibly TRBD2 on 6 matching bases. This CDR3 comprises 16 residues. Germline lookup yields CDR1 SGHDN and CDR2 FVKESK. Trimming shortened V by 1 base and J by 0 bases, and 10 bases separated the two germline ends. CDR3 sequence (DNA): TGTGCCAGCAGCCAAGTGATCGGGAGCTCCTACAATGAGCAGTTCTTC. Translating it yields CASSQVIGSSYNEQFF.

This clonotype has ten or more counts. V gene TRBV15 combines with J gene TRBJ2-2; no firm D call. Germline assignment: CDR1 LNHNV and CDR2 YYDKDF (reference sequence). V shed 4 bases and J shed 6 bases, with 6 bases lying between them. The CDR3 is 12 amino acids. The CDR3 nucleotides are TGTGCCACCAGCACCCGCTCCGGGGAGCTGTTTTTT. This codes for CATSTRSGELFF.

V and J are TRBV9 and TRBJ2-1, with no clear D. The germline V gene has CDR1 SGDLS and CDR2 YYNGEE. The V gene lost 4 bases and the J gene lost 6 bases, with 14 bases spanning the gap. This CDR3 comprises 14 residues. The CDR3 region is CASSPTATFNEQFF. CDR3 DNA: TGTGCCAGCAGCCCCACGGCGACTTTCAATGAGCAGTTCTTC.

This clonotype was seen more than once but under ten times. V and J are TRBV6-4 and TRBJ2-6; 8 bases match TRBD1. Trimming took 5 bases from V and 1 from J; bases not matched to a gene: 10. The germline gives CDR1 MRHNA, CDR2 SNTAGT. This CDR3 has 18 residues. The DNA of the CDR3 is TGTGCCAGCAGTCGGGACAGGATTGGGTCTTCTGGGGCCAACGTCCTGACTTTC. Residues: CASSRDRIGSSGANVLTF.

The gene calls are TRBV29-1 and TRBJ2-5, with D perhaps TRBD1 or TRBD2 (5 bases each). CDR3 length: 15 amino acids. Germline V CDR1 and CDR2: SQVTM, ANQGSEA. V was clipped by 3 bases and J by 10 bases, with 24 bases between them. The CDR3 sequence: CSVDAKGSRVKGQYF. CDR3 sequence (DNA): TGCAGCGTTGACGCTAAGGGGAGCAGGGTGAAGGGCCAGTACTTC.

This clonotype was counted ten times or more. This sequence joins TRBV5-1 and TRBJ2-3; D call uncertain. V was trimmed by 2 bases and J by 1 base, leaving 8 bases between them. This CDR3 is 14 amino acids long. CDR1 and CDR2 (germline): SGHRS, YFSETQ. The chain's CDR3 is CASSLKDRTDTQYF. The CDR3 nucleotides read TGCGCCAGCAGCTTAAAAGACCGCACAGATACGCAGTATTTT.

This clonotype was detected only a few times. The gene calls are TRBV12-3 or TRBV12-4 and TRBJ1-1; TRBD1 might be the D (6 bases). Deletions cut 5 bases from V and 10 bases from J, with 23 bases between. CDR3 length equals 15 residues. CDR3 coding DNA: TGTGCCAGCAGTCGTGCCGGGACATCTCTTGGGGGAGCTTTCTTT. Residues: CASSRAGTSLGGAFF.

The V and J genes are TRBV12-3 or TRBV12-4 and TRBJ2-7; D remains unclear. The CDR3 length is 14 residues. Trimming removed 6 bases at V and 4 bases at J, with 16 bases between. CDR3: CASRRVPGQYEQYV. CDR3 coding DNA: TGTGCCAGCAGGCGTGTACCTGGCCAGTACGAGCAGTACGTC.

The genes are TRBV20-1 and TRBJ1-5; possible D gene TRBD1, 5 bases. Germline CDR1 is DFQATT and CDR2 is SNEGSKA (reference sequence). V gave up 3 bases and J gave up 7 bases, with 13 bases separating them. This CDR3 contains 13 residues. In DNA form, the CDR3 reads TGCAGTGCTAGTGCCGGGGGGGGACAGCCCCAGCATTTT. Its translation is CSASAGGGQPQHF.

This clonotype has ten or more counts. J is TRBJ2-1 and V is TRBV12-3 or TRBV12-4, with 10 nucleotides matching TRBD1. The V gene end was trimmed by 6 bases and the J gene end by 2 bases; junction bases not matched to a gene: 4. The CDR3 is 15 amino acids. Here the CDR3 DNA reads TGTGCCAGCAGACCCGGGACAGGGGCCTACAATGAGCAGTTCTTC. Translating gives CASRPGTGAYNEQFF.

The chain employs TRBV7-2 and TRBJ2-5; D is possibly TRBD1 (5 bases). The CDR3 runs to 15 residues. The V end lost 1 base, the J end lost 4 bases, and 13 bases lay between the germline ends. Looked up from germline, CDR1 is SGHTA and CDR2 is FQGNSA. The chain's CDR3 is CASSLVAGSLETQYF. The CDR3 nucleotides read TGTGCCAGCAGCTTAGTAGCAGGGTCTCTAGAGACCCAGTACTTC.

V usage is TRBV28 and J usage is TRBJ1-1; a weak D match, TRBD1 (5 bases). CDR1 and CDR2 (germline): MDHEN, SYDVKM. This CDR3 has 13 residues. The V end lost 8 bases, the J end lost 5 bases, and 15 bases lay between the germline ends. CDR3 coding DNA: TGTGCCAGCCGAAACGGGGAGGGGACTGAAGCTTTCTTT. Translating it yields CASRNGEGTEAFF.

The chain links TRBV12-3 or TRBV12-4 to TRBJ1-6; possibly TRBD1 for D (5 bases). The CDR3 runs 13 residues. Trimming removed 3 bases at V and 10 bases at J, with 10 bases between. The chain's CDR3 is CASSLGGWSPLHF. The CDR3 nucleotides read TGTGCCAGCAGTTTGGGGGGTTGGTCACCCCTCCACTTT.

This clonotype appeared many times. The V and J genes are TRBV20-1 and TRBJ1-5; 9 nucleotides agree with TRBD1. This CDR3 has 13 amino acids. V shed 7 bases and J 8 bases; nucleotides not matched to a gene: 9. CDR1 and CDR2 from the germline V gene are DFQATT and SNEGSKA (reference sequence). The CDR3 loop is CSGGTGSVEPQHF. CDR3 in DNA: TGCAGTGGGGGGACAGGGTCGGTAGAGCCCCAGCATTTT.

This clonotype appeared a few times. V is TRBV3-1 and J is TRBJ2-3; D gene uncertain. In germline, CDR1 is LGHDT, CDR2 YNNKEL (reference sequence). The length of the CDR3 is 12 residues. Between the trimmed V and J ends, which lost 3 bases and 10 bases, there was a span of 11 bases. The CDR3 sequence is CASSQDEVAQYF. CDR3 bases: TGTGCCAGCAGCCAGGACGAGGTGGCGCAGTATTTT.

There are a few counts of this clonotype. The junction differs from germline at one of its ends, possibly a read error. The V and J genes are TRBV5-1 and TRBJ2-1; D possibly uses TRBD1 or TRBD2 (7 bases each). Germline CDR1 is SGHRS and CDR2 is YFSETQ. The CDR3 consists of 14 residues. CDR3 protein: CASRGGSSYNEQFF. In nucleotides, the CDR3 is TGTGCCAGCAGGGGGGGCAGCTCCTACAATGAGCAGTTCTTC. Drawing the rest from reference TRBV5-1 and TRBJ2-1, the complete variable domain is KAGVTQTPRYLIKTRGQQVTLSCSPISGHRSVSWYQQTPGQGLQFLFEYFSETQRNKGNFPGRFSGRQFSNSRSEMNVSTLELGDSALYLCASRGGSSYNEQFFGPGTRLTVL.

Ten or more counts support this clonotype. The CDR3 DNA reads as TGCAGTACCGGTAGCGGGCTTACAGATACGCAGTATTTT. This encodes CSTGSGLTDTQYF. The chain has TRBV20-1 and TRBJ2-3; 7 nucleotides align to TRBD2. The CDR3 is 13 residues long. Germline V lookup: CDR1 DFQATT, CDR2 SNEGSKA (reference sequence). V shed 8 bases and J 3 bases; nucleotides not matched to a gene: 8.

V gene TRBV27 combines with J gene TRBJ2-1; 9 nucleotides agree with TRBD2. CDR3 length: 14 residues. V gave up 4 bases and J gave up 6 bases; unmatched junction bases: 4. Germline V CDR1 and CDR2: MNHEY, SMNVEV (reference sequence). CDR3 in DNA: TGTGCCAGCAGTTCCCGGACTAGCGTCAATGAGCAGTTCTTC. Translation gives CASSSRTSVNEQFF.

This clonotype was seen more than once but under ten times. This chain connects TRBV27 to TRBJ2-1; no clear D. Germline CDR1 MNHEY, CDR2 SMNVEV (reference sequence). This CDR3 has 13 amino acids. Between the trimmed V and J ends, which lost 3 bases and 6 bases, there was a span of 9 bases. The CDR3 is CASSFDTANEQFF. The CDR3 bases are TGTGCCAGCAGTTTCGACACGGCCAATGAGCAGTTCTTC.

The CDR3, as DNA: TGCAGCGTTGTAGTTGGTTTGGAGACCCAGTACTTC. This translates into CSVVVGLETQYF. This chain joins TRBV29-1 and TRBJ2-5; no reliable D call. Germline values: CDR1 SQVTM, CDR2 ANQGSEA. The CDR3 sequence is 12 residues long. V lost 4 bases and J lost 5, with 11 bases in between.